This entry is about one T cell receptor beta chain. A much larger clone is a single base away; this may be a read error. This CDR3 has 16 residues. The germline V gene encodes CDR1 SGHTA and CDR2 FQGNSA. Assay: immunoSEQ multiplex PCR; the TCRdb copy retains only in-frame clones and omits some. The sample holds some 450,000 clones; 70% to 80% are singletons and the top ten take 12%. The sample belongs to a study of shared clonotypes between healthy human individuals. The donors, healthy adults who were HIV-negative, had experienced no recent acute infections or vaccinations. The chain couples TRBV7-2 to TRBJ2-1; 8 bases match TRBD2. Source material: PBMCs. The sequence was collected from a woman in her thirties or forties in good health. Some clones in this sample may be carry-over from other donors' samples. CDR3 loop: CAGSLVAGGSYNEQFF. In DNA, the CDR3 is TGTGCCGGCAGCTTAGTGGCGGGAGGATCCTACAATGAGCAGTTCTTC.